This T cell receptor (beta chain) was obtained from a study of early T cells in non-severe SARS-CoV-2 infection. MiXCR, applied by TCRdb to the 5' RACE reads, yields one record per CDR3 protein. The repertoire holds about 39,000 distinct CDR3 sequences, with around 6.8% as singletons. The CDR3 sequence is 13 residues long. Germline lookup yields CDR1 DFQATT and CDR2 SNEGSKA (reference sequence). V lost 7 bases, J lost 3 bases, and 8 bases stayed unmatched. V gene TRBV20-1 combines with J gene TRBJ1-1; TRBD1 agrees at 7 bases. This TCR was recovered from an adult who was a healthcare worker with PCR-confirmed SARS-CoV-2 infection or an uninfected control (not recorded which). The source material was whole blood. The CDR3 here is CSGQTGRDTEAFF. The CDR3 coding sequence is TGCAGTGGTCAGACAGGGAGGGACACTGAAGCTTTCTTT.